This T cell receptor beta chain was sequenced during a study of blood T cell repertoires in COVID-19. Study in general: The cDNA or gDNA used as material had been derived from T cells, B-cell-depleted T cells, or PBMCs.

Per the germline V gene, CDR1 is LNHDA and CDR2 is SQIVND (reference sequence). CDR3 size: 17 residues. The V segment lost 5 bases and the J segment 1 base; nucleotides outside the gene matches: 6. Patients from Seattle were sampled longitudinally, starting during active infection. Sequenced by immunoSEQ multiplex PCR; TCRdb stores in-frame clones only, minus some. The table records some 130,000 clones, around nine tenths of them present only once. The material sequenced was peripheral blood. The receptor's source is a man aged 60-69 years with COVID-19, enrolled during active disease. The chain employs TRBV19 and TRBJ2-1; 12 bases fit TRBD2. The CDR3: CASSLLAGGRSYNEQFF. The CDR3 DNA follows: TGTGCCAGTAGTTTACTAGCGGGGGGAAGATCCTACAATGAGCAGTTCTTC.